This TCR beta chain was captured in a study of T cell responses to AZD1222 COVID-19 vaccine (dated by TCRdb to the early 2020s). For context, the study as a whole: AZD1222 recipients with second doses at about 4 weeks or about 12 weeks were pooled, because spike-specific TCR depth and breadth did not differ between schedules. TCR sequencing was performed for approximately 240 trial participants, of whom some 200 were given two doses of AZD1222 and around 26 were given two doses of MenACWY control vaccine. Enrollment into the trials was organized by age into subgroups of 18-55, 56-69 and 70-plus years, and those subgroups contained roughly 150, 30 and 60 TCR-sequenced participants, respectively. The research as a whole found: Vaccine-associated CD4 TCRs spanned the whole spike protein, with dominant responses in regions 160-218 and 743-854. Participants were mostly white British and included more females than males, and it was suggested by the authors that clonal diversity may have been underestimated. Because no day 14 peak-response samples were available, repertoires were characterized only after the peak T cell response. In the small 56-69-year group, the increase in depth fell short of significance, most likely because of low power. Conclusions about previously exposed vaccinees were limited because only six AZD1222 recipients were SARS-CoV-2 seropositive at baseline. Epitopes outside the regions mutated in the B.1.351 and B.1.1.7 variants were reportedly recognized by nearly half of the unique spike-specific TCRs. After two AZD1222 doses, both the breadth and the depth of spike-specific TCRs were significantly higher than at day 0 and than in MenACWY recipients.

Regarding this clone: Its antigen is not yet known. Qualities for individual bases were not recorded, and no much larger clone is one base off.

The sample's time point, from its label and the paper: baseline before first vaccination. Vaccinee samples were obtained from the UK trials COV001 and COV002, which included a single-blind randomized controlled phase 2/3 trial of AZD1222 (ChAdOx1 nCoV-19) in healthy adults. For TCRbeta chain sequencing, PBMC samples from trial participants were taken at day 0 and at day 28 after the second dose. The CDR3 regions of human TCRbeta chains were analyzed by immunosequencing. The published analysis was carried out like this. TCRs in the repertoires were compared against a reference library of SARS-CoV-2-specific TCRs that had been generated with the MIRA antigen-specificity platform. Breadth meant the fraction of unique TCRs that were SARS-CoV-2-associated, whereas depth meant the fraction of total T cells that were SARS-CoV-2-associated. Using the MIRA data, each spike-specific TCR was assigned both to the spike region to which the TCR was reactive and to a CD4 or CD8 class. Log10-transformed breadth and depth values were compared by one-way ANOVA with Sidak's multiple comparisons tests. The source is immuneACCESS, and TCRdb retained only in-frame sequences with V and J called. Part of the clones is not carried over; for the studies checked, unresolved V genes explain less than half of this, and the remainder is unexplained. The DNA was the basis for D and trimming; V, J and clone size are from that table. The sample table contains 200,000 or so clones; only one count was recorded for 85% to 95% of them. Clones ranked in the top ten supply more than 9% of the sample.

This sequence originates from an adult in good health. The source material was peripheral blood, sampled on day 0 of AZD1222 vaccination.

At the DNA level, the sequence is TGTGCCAGCTCACCGCCCGGGACAGGGGGCTTTGAAGCTTTCTTT. It specifies CASSPPGTGGFEAFF. The V gene is TRBV18 and the J gene is TRBJ1-1; 12 middle bases align to TRBD1. The germline V gene specifies KGHSH as CDR1 and LQKENI as CDR2. V is pruned by 3 bases and J by 7 bases, leaving 6 bases of the junction without a gene match. Inclusive of the bounding cysteine and phenylalanine, the CDR3 is 15 residues long. Only the CDR3 portion is preserved as DNA: 45 bases, with reading frame beginning at the first base.